Here is one T cell receptor beta chain with its context. The data originate from a study of blood T cell repertoires in COVID-19. Germline CDR1 reads KGHSH; CDR2 reads LQKENI. The CDR3 runs to 16 residues. V shed 4 bases and J shed 8 bases, with 21 bases lying between them. TCRdb keeps only in-frame clones here, not all; method: immunoSEQ multiplex PCR. The sample has about 62,000 clones; around nine tenths are singletons. This rearrangement joins TRBV18 to TRBJ2-1; no reliable D call. The receptor's source is a man between 65 and 85 years old with acute or convalescent COVID-19. Sequencing was performed on peripheral blood. The CDR3 spells CASSLAAPFEIDEQFF. As DNA, the CDR3 is TGTGCCAGCTCACTTGCGGCCCCCTTTGAGATCGATGAGCAGTTCTTC.